This TCR beta chain was documented in a study of cytomegalovirus exposure and HLA in healthy donors. For this clone: Its antigen is not known.

Germline loops: CDR1 SGHTA, CDR2 FQGTGA. The CDR3 contains 15 residues. V lost 1 base and J 1 base, leaving 10 bases between the germline ends. 13 Jbeta primers and 60 Vbeta primers were used for the PCR. The method was immunoSEQ multiplex PCR; TCRdb's version includes in-frame clones alone and lacks a portion of them. The sample records about 120,000 clones, 77% being singletons. Study outcomes and limitations: It was reported that TCR beta sequences correctly inferred the HLA-A and HLA-B alleles for most subjects. In a later analysis, across HLA loci, associated TCR counts were highest for DRB1, lowest for HLA-C.

The clonotype comes from a man aged 40-49 years in good health and CMV-seropositive. Sample: PBMCs. V gene TRBV7-3 combines with J gene TRBJ1-2, with a possible D match to TRBD1 (6 bases). Written as DNA, the CDR3 is TGTGCCAGCAGCTTAAGCCCGGACAGTAACTATGGCTACACCTTC. Its protein product is CASSLSPDSNYGYTF. The full variable domain, with the rest looked up from reference TRBV7-3 and TRBJ1-2, is GAGVSQTPSNKVTEKGKYVELRCDPISGHTALYWYRQSLGQGPEFLIYFQGTGAADDSGLPNDRFFAVRPEGSVSTLKIQRTERGDSAVYLCASSLSPDSNYGYTFGSGTRLTVV.